Below are 31 T cell receptor beta chains sequenced from a single sample in a study of shared clonotypes between healthy human individuals. The assay was immunoSEQ multiplex PCR, and TCRdb's table has in-frame clones only and misses some. Of 1,500,000 or so clones in the sample, 96% were seen once. The sequenced sample consisted of naive CD4+ T cells sorted from blood. The sample's subset: CD45RA+ positively selected. These receptor sequences come from a man aged 25-45 years in good health.

CDR3 in amino acids: CASSLVSGVNQPQHF. The CDR3 DNA is TGTGCCAGCAGTTTGGTATCAGGGGTGAATCAGCCCCAGCATTTT. The chain carries TRBV28 and TRBJ1-5; D may be TRBD1 (6 bases). Trimming left V 3 bases short and J 4 bases short, with 13 bases between. Per the germline V gene, CDR1 is MDHEN and CDR2 is SYDVKM. The CDR3 contains 15 residues.

This rearrangement joins TRBV15 to TRBJ2-3; no definite D call. Germline V gene data show CDR1 as LNHNV and CDR2 as YYDKDF (reference sequence). This CDR3 is built from 16 residues. Trimming stripped 4 bases from V and 4 bases from J, with 18 bases between. CDR3 bases: TGTGCCACCAGCACCCGGACCCCCTCGGTACCAGATACGCAGTATTTT. Translated, it gives CATSTRTPSVPDTQYF.

The chain has TRBV5-1 and TRBJ1-3, with a tentative D call TRBD1 (6 bases). This CDR3 is 15 amino acids long. Germline CDR1 reads SGHRS; CDR2 reads YFSETQ. V lost 0 bases and J lost 3, with 10 bases in between. The CDR3 sequence: CASSLDRAGGNTIYF. In nucleotides, the CDR3 is TGCGCCAGCAGCTTGGACAGGGCTGGTGGAAACACCATATATTTT.

This clone was detected once. This same CDR3 is encoded by further DNA sequences in the sample. The chain joins TRBV2 to TRBJ2-2; D is unresolved. The germline V and J ends were trimmed by 0 bases and 6 bases, with 8 bases remaining between them. The V gene's germline CDR1 is SNHLY and CDR2 FYNNEI. The CDR3 extends over 14 amino acids. CDR3 residues: CASSEARGPGELFF. The CDR3 coding sequence is TGTGCCAGCAGTGAAGCGCGTGGGCCCGGGGAGCTGTTTTTT.

This chain connects TRBV6-6 to TRBJ1-3, with TRBD1 as a possible D gene (6 bases). This CDR3 is 15 amino acids long. The V gene lost 6 bases and the J gene lost 0 bases, with 12 bases spanning the gap. CDR1 MNHNY and CDR2 SVGAGI come from the germline V gene (reference sequence). The CDR3 is CASRTTGDSGNTIYF. CDR3 DNA: TGTGCCAGCAGAACGACAGGAGACTCTGGAAACACCATATATTTT.

This clone came up a few times. The chain links TRBV7-2 to TRBJ1-5; tentative D call: TRBD1 (5 bases). Germline CDR1 reads SGHTA; CDR2 reads FQGNSA. The CDR3 is made up of 12 amino acids. V was cut by 5 bases and J by 9 bases, with 11 bases left in between. The CDR3 bases are TGTGCCAGCAGCCGGGGGGAGACGCCCCAGCATTTT. Translated, it gives CASSRGETPQHF.

This clone appeared a few times. V is TRBV19 and J is TRBJ1-4, with D perhaps TRBD1 (6 bases). The J call may be faulty, since TRBJ1-5 better matches the DNA end. The CDR3 is made up of 12 amino acids. CDR1 is LNHDA, CDR2 SQIVND, per germline (reference sequence). CDR3 in DNA: TGTGCCAGTAGTGGACGGGGGCGTACGCAGCATTTT. This encodes CASSGRGRTQHF.

This sequence joins TRBV6-6 and TRBJ1-1; 9 positions agree with TRBD1. V lost 5 bases and J lost 4; bases outside the gene matches: 5. Germline CDR1 reads MNHNY; CDR2 reads SVGAGI (reference sequence). The CDR3 spans 14 residues. CDR3: CASSTGTGTTEAFF. CDR3 DNA: TGTGCCAGCAGTACCGGGACAGGGACCACTGAAGCTTTCTTT.

The J gene is TRBJ2-7, the V gene TRBV28; 10 bases are shared with TRBD1. The CDR3 has 15 residues. Per germline, CDR1 MDHEN and CDR2 SYDVKM. V lost 6 bases, J lost 2 bases, and 7 bases stayed unmatched. CDR3 in DNA: TGTGCCAGCAGGCGACAGGGGGCTGAAGCCTACGAGCAGTACTTC. Its protein is CASRRQGAEAYEQYF.

The rearrangement uses TRBV2 and TRBJ2-2; 7 bases are a match to TRBD1. CDR1 SNHLY and CDR2 FYNNEI come from the germline V gene. With 8 bases clipped from V and 5 bases from J, the junction kept 8 bases outside the gene matches. The CDR3 is 14 amino acids. The CDR3 DNA reads TGTGCCAGCGGAAGGGGGCTGGATACCGGGGAGCTGTTTTTT. This sequence encodes CASGRGLDTGELFF.

CDR3 in amino acids: CASSVDRPRYEQYF. CDR3 sequence (DNA): TGCGCCAGCAGCGTCGACAGGCCCCGCTACGAGCAGTACTTC. The gene calls are TRBV5-1 and TRBJ2-7, with a possible D match to TRBD1 (6 bases). The CDR3 is made up of 14 amino acids. V was clipped by 4 bases and J by 3 bases, with 14 bases between them. In germline, CDR1 is SGHRS, CDR2 YFSETQ. Full variable domain (missing parts from reference TRBV5-1 and TRBJ2-7): KAGVTQTPRYLIKTRGQQVTLSCSPISGHRSVSWYQQTPGQGLQFLFEYFSETQRNKGNFPGRFSGRQFSNSRSEMNVSTLELGDSALYLCASSVDRPRYEQYFGPGTRLTVT.

The rearrangement links TRBV6-1 to TRBJ2-6; TRBD1 agrees at 7 bases. Germline assignment: CDR1 MNHNS and CDR2 SASEGT. With 2 bases clipped from V and 0 bases from J, the junction kept 10 bases outside the gene matches. The CDR3 extends over 19 amino acids. This CDR3 reads CASSENLSGQSSGANVLTF. The CDR3 DNA is TGTGCCAGCAGTGAAAATCTGTCGGGACAGAGCTCTGGGGCCAACGTCCTGACTTTC.

The rearrangement joins TRBV7-9 to TRBJ1-1; weak D call: TRBD1 (6 bases). This CDR3 contains 16 residues. The V gene's germline CDR1 is SEHNR and CDR2 FQNEAQ (reference sequence). V was clipped by 3 bases and J by 0 bases, with 14 bases between them. CDR3 sequence: CASSFGTGPMNTEAFF. The CDR3 nucleotides read TGTGCCAGCAGCTTTGGTACAGGGCCTATGAACACTGAAGCTTTCTTT.

This rearrangement joins TRBV28 to TRBJ2-5; D is possibly TRBD1 or TRBD2 (5 bases each). The V end lost 6 bases, the J end lost 5 bases, and 16 bases lay between the germline ends. The germline gives CDR1 MDHEN, CDR2 SYDVKM. The CDR3 loop spans 14 amino acids. For the CDR3, the DNA is TGTGCCAGCAGACCTCCGGGACGCTCGGAGACCCAGTACTTC. Its translation is CASRPPGRSETQYF.

The chain joins TRBV7-9 to TRBJ2-5, with no clear D. CDR1 and CDR2 (germline): SEHNR, FQNEAQ (reference sequence). V lost 5 bases, J lost 2 bases, and 24 bases lay in between. CDR3 length: 18 residues. CDR3 bases: TGTGCCAGCAGCCCGAACCTAAAACAGTTCGCAGGTCAAGAGACCCAGTACTTC. Residues: CASSPNLKQFAGQETQYF.

The V and J genes are TRBV9 and TRBJ2-1; TRBD1 matches at 7 bases. The J segment lost 2 bases and the V segment lost 3 bases, leaving 5 bases of the junction unmatched. The CDR3 covers 15 residues. Germline values: CDR1 SGDLS, CDR2 YYNGEE. The CDR3 protein is CASSATGDAYNEQFF. CDR3 sequence (DNA): TGTGCCAGCAGCGCAACAGGGGATGCCTACAATGAGCAGTTCTTC.

The rearrangement uses TRBV15 and TRBJ2-1; 10 nucleotides match TRBD1. The CDR3 loop spans 18 amino acids. The trim removed 1 base at V and 5 bases at J, leaving 11 bases unmatched. Germline V gives CDR1 LNHNV, CDR2 YYDKDF (reference sequence). The chain's CDR3 is CATSRVGRDRGKDNEQFF. Here the CDR3 DNA reads TGTGCCACCAGCAGAGTAGGCCGGGACAGGGGTAAGGACAATGAGCAGTTCTTC.

J is TRBJ2-6 and V is TRBV2; D uncertain. The length of the CDR3 is 15 residues. Germline CDR1 SNHLY, CDR2 FYNNEI. The V end was cut by 4 bases, the J end by 4 bases, with 11 bases between. The CDR3 sequence: CASSVEDGGANVLTF. DNA of the CDR3: TGTGCCAGCAGTGTCGAGGATGGGGGGGCCAACGTCCTGACTTTC.

This chain uses TRBV28 with TRBJ1-2, with D perhaps TRBD1 (5 bases). The germline V and J ends were trimmed by 8 bases and 1 base, with 11 bases remaining between them. The CDR3 has 13 amino acids. Germline V gene data show CDR1 as MDHEN and CDR2 as SYDVKM. CDR3 DNA: TGTGCCAGCGGGCAGGGAAATAACTATGGCTACACCTTC. It specifies CASGQGNNYGYTF.

This sequence joins TRBV18 and TRBJ2-4, with 8 bases lining up with TRBD1. Germline V gives CDR1 KGHSH, CDR2 LQKENI. CDR3 length: 17 residues. V was clipped by 0 bases and J by 0 bases; unmatched bases: 4. As DNA, the CDR3 is TGTGCCAGCTCACCACCCCGTGACAGGGGAGCCAAAAACATTCAGTACTTC. This encodes CASSPPRDRGAKNIQYF.

V gene TRBV6-6 combines with J gene TRBJ2-7, with D possibly being TRBD1 or TRBD2 (5 bases each). Looked up from germline, CDR1 is MNHNY and CDR2 is SVGAGI (reference sequence). The CDR3 totals 15 residues. V was cut by 6 bases and J by 3 bases, with 18 bases left in between. For the CDR3, the DNA is TGTGCCAGCAGACATCCCCGGGACCTCTACTACGAGCAGTACTTC. This encodes CASRHPRDLYYEQYF.

On this clone: This CDR3 is also generated by other DNA sequences in the sample. Here the CDR3 reads CASSPSGRAYEQYF. CDR3 in DNA: TGTGCCAGCAGCCCTAGCGGGAGGGCCTACGAGCAGTACTTC. The V and J genes are TRBV9 and TRBJ2-7; TRBD2 matches at 12 bases. The germline V gene has CDR1 SGDLS and CDR2 YYNGEE. Losses at the gene ends were 4 bases for V and 2 bases for J; bases not matched to a gene: 1. The CDR3 extends over 14 amino acids.

J is TRBJ2-1 and V is TRBV11-2; 7 bases agree with TRBD2. This CDR3 spans 13 amino acids. The J segment lost 8 bases and the V segment lost 6 bases, leaving 7 bases of the junction unmatched. Germline CDR1 is SGHAT and CDR2 is FQNNGV. The CDR3 nucleotides read TGTGCCAGCAGTGCCCGACTAGCCCATGAGCAGTTCTTC. This codes for CASSARLAHEQFF.

Of note for this clone: Additional DNA sequences in this sample encode the identical CDR3. V and J are TRBV15 and TRBJ2-1, with D maybe TRBD2 (5 bases). The CDR3 runs 16 residues. Germline CDR1 and CDR2: LNHNV and YYDKDF (reference sequence). The germline V and J ends were trimmed by 0 bases and 0 bases, with 9 bases remaining between them. CDR3 coding DNA: TGTGCCACCAGCAGAGACCGGGGAAGCTCCTACAATGAGCAGTTCTTC. It is translated as CATSRDRGSSYNEQFF. The full variable domain, in which reference TRBV15 and TRBJ2-1 provide the parts outside the CDR3, is DAMVIQNPRYQVTQFGKPVTLSCSQTLNHNVMYWYQQKSSQAPKLLFHYYDKDFNNEADTPDNFQSRRPNTSFCFLDIRSPGLGDTAMYLCATSRDRGSSYNEQFFGPGTRLTVL.

The CDR3 DNA sequence: TGTGCCAGCAGCCCCCGCGGACTACTAAGCACAGATACGCAGTATTTT. This translates into CASSPRGLLSTDTQYF. The chain recombines TRBV7-2 with TRBJ2-3, with D maybe TRBD2 (6 bases). Trimming stripped 5 bases from V and 0 bases from J, with 15 bases between. The germline gives CDR1 SGHTA, CDR2 FQGNSA. This CDR3 comprises 16 residues.

The chain links TRBV9 to TRBJ1-5; D gene unclear. The V gene's germline CDR1 is SGDLS and CDR2 YYNGEE. This CDR3 region has 13 residues. The germline V and J ends were trimmed by 4 bases and 7 bases, with 12 bases remaining between them. CDR3 sequence (DNA): TGTGCCAGCAGCCCGACCCCGGGGCAGCCCCAGCATTTT. Translating it yields CASSPTPGQPQHF.

The chain recombines TRBV5-5 with TRBJ2-7, with D unresolved. Trimming left V 0 bases short and J 7 bases short, with 17 bases between. The CDR3 sequence is 15 residues long. Germline loops: CDR1 SGHKS, CDR2 YYEKEE (reference sequence). The CDR3: CASSLVVGPTREQYF. In nucleotides, the CDR3 is TGTGCCAGCAGCTTGGTGGTCGGGCCTACGAGGGAGCAGTACTTC.

In DNA, the CDR3 is TGTGCCAGCAGTGAAGGTATCGGGGATCAGCCCCAGCATTTT. Its translation is CASSEGIGDQPQHF. This chain uses TRBV6-1 with TRBJ1-5; D gene unclear. V lost 1 base and J lost 5, with 9 bases in between. Germline V CDR1 and CDR2: MNHNS, SASEGT. This CDR3 region has 14 residues.

V usage is TRBV4-3 and J usage is TRBJ1-2; D gene unclear. Per germline, CDR1 LGHNA and CDR2 YSLEER. V gave up 3 bases and J gave up 2 bases, with 10 bases separating them. This CDR3 has 14 amino acids. In DNA form, the CDR3 reads TGCGCCAGCAGCCAGGGGTTGGGGAACTATGGCTACACCTTC. It specifies CASSQGLGNYGYTF.

This clone was counted a single time. The chain employs TRBV21-1 and TRBJ2-3; the D call in the table, TRBD1, was not verified against the DNA. TRBV21-1 is a pseudogene. The CDR3 totals 14 residues. This CDR3 reads CASSKGRGTDTQYF. The CDR3 bases are TGTGCCAGCAGCAAGGGGCGAGGCACAGATACGCAGTATTTT.

The rearrangement joins TRBV7-2 to TRBJ1-4, with D unresolved. The V gene's germline CDR1 is SGHTA and CDR2 FQGNSA. V was shortened by 5 bases and J by 6 bases, with 7 bases between the two germline ends. CDR3 size: 12 residues. The CDR3 DNA is TGTGCCAGCAGCGCCAACTATGAAAAACTGTTTTTT. This sequence encodes CASSANYEKLFF.